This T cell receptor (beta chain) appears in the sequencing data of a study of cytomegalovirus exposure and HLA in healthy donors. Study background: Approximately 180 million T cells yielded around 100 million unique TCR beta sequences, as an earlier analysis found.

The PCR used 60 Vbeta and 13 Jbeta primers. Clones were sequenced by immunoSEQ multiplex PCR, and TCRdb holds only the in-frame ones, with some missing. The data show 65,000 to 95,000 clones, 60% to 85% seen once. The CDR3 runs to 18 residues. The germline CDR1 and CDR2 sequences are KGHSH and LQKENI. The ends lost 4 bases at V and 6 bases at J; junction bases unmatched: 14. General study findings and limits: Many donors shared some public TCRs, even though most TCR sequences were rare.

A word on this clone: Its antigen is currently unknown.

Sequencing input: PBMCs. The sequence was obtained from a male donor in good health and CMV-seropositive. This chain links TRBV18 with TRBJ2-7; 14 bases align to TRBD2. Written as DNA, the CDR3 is TGTGCCAGCTCACGCGCCCCCGGGGGACTAGCGGGAGAGGGCGAGCAGTACTTC. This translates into CASSRAPGGLAGEGEQYF.